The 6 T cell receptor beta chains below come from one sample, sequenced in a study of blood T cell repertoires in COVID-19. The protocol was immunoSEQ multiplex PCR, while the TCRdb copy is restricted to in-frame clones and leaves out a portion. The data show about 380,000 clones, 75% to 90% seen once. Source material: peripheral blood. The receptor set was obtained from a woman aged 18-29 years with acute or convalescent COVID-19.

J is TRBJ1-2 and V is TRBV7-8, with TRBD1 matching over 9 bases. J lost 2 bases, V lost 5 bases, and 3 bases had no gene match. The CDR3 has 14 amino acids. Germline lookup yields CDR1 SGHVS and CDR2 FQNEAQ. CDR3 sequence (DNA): TGTGCCAGCAGCGGTGGGACAGGGAACTATGGCTACACCTTC. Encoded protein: CASSGGTGNYGYTF.

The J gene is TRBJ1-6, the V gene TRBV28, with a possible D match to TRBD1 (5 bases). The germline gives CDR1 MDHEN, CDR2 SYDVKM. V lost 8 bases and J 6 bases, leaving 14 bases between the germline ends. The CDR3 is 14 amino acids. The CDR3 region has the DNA TGTGCCAGCGGAGACAGTTCTAGTAATTCACCCCTCCACTTT. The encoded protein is CASGDSSSNSPLHF.

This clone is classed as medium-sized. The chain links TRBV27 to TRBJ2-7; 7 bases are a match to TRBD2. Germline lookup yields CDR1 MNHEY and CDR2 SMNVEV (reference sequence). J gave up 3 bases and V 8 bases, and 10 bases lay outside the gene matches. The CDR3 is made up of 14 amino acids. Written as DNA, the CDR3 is TGTGCCAGCCGTAAAGACACGGGGGGCTACGAGCAGTACTTC. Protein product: CASRKDTGGYEQYF.

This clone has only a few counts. This CDR3 reads CASSLAGEGVGEQYF. DNA of the CDR3: TGCGCCAGCAGCTTAGCGGGAGAGGGGGTGGGCGAGCAGTACTTC. J is TRBJ2-7 and V is TRBV5-1, with 8 bases lining up with TRBD2. The CDR3 runs 15 residues. Germline V gene lookup returns CDR1 SGHRS and CDR2 YFSETQ. The V gene end was trimmed by 2 bases and the J gene end by 6 bases; junction bases not matched to a gene: 10.

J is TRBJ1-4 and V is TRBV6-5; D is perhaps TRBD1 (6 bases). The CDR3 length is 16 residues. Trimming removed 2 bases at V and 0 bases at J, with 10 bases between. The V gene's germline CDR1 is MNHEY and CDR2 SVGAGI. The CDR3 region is CASSYGRGSTNEKLFF. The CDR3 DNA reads TGTGCCAGCAGTTACGGCAGGGGCTCAACTAATGAAAAACTGTTTTTT.

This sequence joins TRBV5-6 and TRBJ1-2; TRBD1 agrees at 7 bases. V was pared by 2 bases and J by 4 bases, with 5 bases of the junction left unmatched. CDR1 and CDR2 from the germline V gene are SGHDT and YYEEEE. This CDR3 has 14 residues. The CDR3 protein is CASSLSRGSYGYTF. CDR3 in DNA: TGTGCCAGCAGCTTATCCAGGGGGTCCTATGGCTACACCTTC.